The rows below give T cell receptor beta chains drawn from one sample of a study of blood T cells in healthy people across ages. TCRdb called the 5' RACE reads again in MiXCR, with one record for every CDR3 protein. The sample records about 780,000 distinct CDR3 sequences, 62% being singletons. The specimen sequenced was blood. The source of these receptors is a man younger than 45 in good health. CDR3s include the opening cysteine and the closing phenylalanine or tryptophan. A D gene is named only where the DNA matches it firmly. The size field is filled for only some rows; it gives once, few, many or a size class.

V: TRBV29-1; D: -; J: TRBJ1-1; size: few; DNA: TGCAGCGTCCCGGTTGGGGCTGAAGCTTTCTTT; CDR3: CSVPVGAEAFF
V: TRBV28; D: TRBD2; J: TRBJ2-1; size: -; DNA: TGTGCCAGCAGTCCGACTAGCGGGGCAATCAATGAGCAGTTCTTC; CDR3: CASSPTSGAINEQFF
V: TRBV12-3/TRBV12-4; D: -; J: TRBJ2-7; size: -; DNA: TGTGCCAGCAGTCCCCCGGGGGTGGGGAAAGACTACGAGCAGTACTTC; CDR3: CASSPPGVGKDYEQYF
V: TRBV19; D: -; J: TRBJ2-5; size: -; DNA: TGTGCCAGTAGTAACACGAAAGAGACCCAGTACTTC; CDR3: CASSNTKETQYF
V: TRBV5-1; D: TRBD2; J: TRBJ2-3; size: many; DNA: TGCGCCAGCAGCTTGGGACTAGCCGGCACAGATACGCAGTATTTT; CDR3: CASSLGLAGTDTQYF
V: TRBV12-3/TRBV12-4; D: TRBD2; J: TRBJ2-5; size: -; DNA: TGTGCCAGCAGTCCACTAGCGGGGGGAGAGACCCAGTACTTC; CDR3: CASSPLAGGETQYF
V: TRBV5-1; D: TRBD1; J: TRBJ2-3; size: -; DNA: TGCGCCAGCAGTGCCGGGACAGGCTCCACAGATACGCAGTATTTT; CDR3: CASSAGTGSTDTQYF
V: TRBV3-1; D: -; J: TRBJ2-4; size: -; DNA: TGTGCCAGCAGCAAGCAGGGGTTCGGAAACATTCAGTACTTC; CDR3: CASSKQGFGNIQYF
V: TRBV7-9; D: -; J: TRBJ2-6; size: -; DNA: TGTGCCAGCAGCTCCAGGGGCGGGTCTGGGGCCGACGTCCTGACTTTC; CDR3: CASSSRGGSGADVLTF
V: TRBV5-5; D: TRBD1; J: TRBJ1-6; size: -; DNA: TGTGCCAGCAGCTTGTATGACAGGGGGAATTCACCCCTCCACTTT; CDR3: CASSLYDRGNSPLHF
V: TRBV11-2; D: TRBD2; J: TRBJ2-5; size: few; DNA: TGTGCCAGCAGCTTAGGGGCGGGGGTGCTCGTGGAGACCCAGTACTTC; CDR3: CASSLGAGVLVETQYF
V: TRBV9; D: -; J: TRBJ1-2; size: few; DNA: TGTGCCAGCAGCGTAGTTTCAGGGAACTATGGCTACACCTTC; CDR3: CASSVVSGNYGYTF
V: TRBV5-6; D: TRBD2; J: TRBJ2-3; size: -; DNA: TGTGCCAGCAGCTTGGAAGCGGGGGGGCATGCAGATACGCAGTATTTT; CDR3: CASSLEAGGHADTQYF
V: TRBV12-3/TRBV12-4; D: TRBD2; J: TRBJ2-1; size: many; DNA: TGTGCCAGCAGGGGGGGGACCAGCCCCTACAATGAGCAGTTCTTC; CDR3: CASRGGTSPYNEQFF
V: TRBV7-9; D: -; J: TRBJ2-7; size: -; DNA: TGTGCCAGCAGCTTAAGCGGGCGCCCTTCCTACGAGCAGTACTTC; CDR3: CASSLSGRPSYEQYF
V: TRBV6-6; D: TRBD1; J: TRBJ1-2; size: -; DNA: TGTGCCAGCATACCGGGACAGGGATGGGTCGGCTACACCTTC; CDR3: CASIPGQGWVGYTF
V: TRBV9; D: -; J: TRBJ2-7; size: -; DNA: TGTGCCAGCAGCGTAGCTGGGGGTTTGAATGAGCAGTACTTC; CDR3: CASSVAGGLNEQYF
V: TRBV6-2/TRBV6-3; D: TRBD2; J: TRBJ2-3; size: few; DNA: TGTGCCAGCAGTTATATGAGCGGGGGACTAACAGATACGCAGTATTTT; CDR3: CASSYMSGGLTDTQYF
V: TRBV20-1; D: TRBD1; J: TRBJ1-6; size: -; DNA: TGCAGTGCTAGTGACAGGGTTAATTCACCCCTCCACTTT; CDR3: CSASDRVNSPLHF